The rows below give T cell receptor beta chains drawn from one sample of a study of OX40 agonist ivuxolimab in advanced cancers. The repertoire was sequenced with immunoSEQ multiplex PCR; TCRdb's copy has only in-frame clones and lacks some. This sample has more than 20,000 clones, with around nine tenths found just once. The starting material was CD4+ or CD8+ T cells sorted from blood, obtained in a trial of the OX40 agonist ivuxolimab. The receptors stem from an adult with an advanced solid tumor such as melanoma, head and neck, liver or kidney cancer. The CDR3 runs from the conserved cysteine through the conserved F or W. D genes are given only for firm matches. Not every row has a clone size; where given, it reads once, few, many or a size class.

clone size: NA
V gene: TRBV29-1
J gene: TRBJ1-1
D gene: NA
CDR3 protein: CSVGERNTEAFF
CDR3 DNA: TGCAGCGTTGGGGAAAGGAACACTGAAGCTTTCTTT

clone size: NA
V gene: TRBV7-6
J gene: TRBJ1-1
D gene: TRBD1
CDR3 protein: CASSFLPGQGDGGNTEAFF
CDR3 DNA: TGTGCCAGCAGCTTCTTACCGGGACAGGGGGATGGAGGGAACACTGAAGCTTTCTTT

clone size: NA
V gene: TRBV7-9
J gene: TRBJ2-7
D gene: NA
CDR3 protein: CASSSTTGHTSSSYEQYF
CDR3 DNA: TGTGCCAGCAGTTCAACTACGGGACATACGTCAAGTTCCTACGAGCAGTACTTC

clone size: NA
V gene: TRBV5-1
J gene: TRBJ1-1
D gene: NA
CDR3 protein: CASSLDTGNLNTEAFF
CDR3 DNA: TGCGCCAGCAGCTTGGACACAGGGAATTTGAACACTGAAGCTTTCTTT

clone size: NA
V gene: TRBV27
J gene: TRBJ2-7
D gene: NA
CDR3 protein: CASSPTGFPYEQYF
CDR3 DNA: TGTGCCAGCAGTCCTACAGGGTTTCCCTACGAGCAGTACTTC

clone size: NA
V gene: TRBV29-1
J gene: TRBJ2-7
D gene: TRBD1
CDR3 protein: CSVEGTGQRPYEQYF
CDR3 DNA: TGCAGCGTTGAAGGAACGGGACAGAGGCCGTACGAGCAGTACTTC

clone size: NA
V gene: TRBV6-5
J gene: TRBJ1-2
D gene: TRBD1
CDR3 protein: CASSPGTAVGYTF
CDR3 DNA: TGTGCCAGCAGCCCCGGGACAGCTGTTGGCTACACCTTC

clone size: NA
V gene: TRBV4-2
J gene: TRBJ2-2
D gene: TRBD2
CDR3 protein: CASSQDGSGGETGELFF
CDR3 DNA: TGTGCCAGCAGCCAAGACGGGAGCGGGGGAGAAACCGGGGAGCTGTTTTTT

clone size: NA
V gene: TRBV11-2
J gene: TRBJ2-3
D gene: NA
CDR3 protein: CASRFTDTQYF
CDR3 DNA: TGTGCCAGCAGGTTCACAGATACGCAGTATTTT

clone size: NA
V gene: TRBV19
J gene: TRBJ2-1
D gene: NA
CDR3 protein: CASSSGVGGYNEQFF
CDR3 DNA: TGTGCCAGTAGCTCAGGGGTAGGCGGCTACAATGAGCAGTTCTTC

clone size: NA
V gene: TRBV27
J gene: TRBJ1-1
D gene: TRBD1
CDR3 protein: CASSPSDRVVFGEAFF
CDR3 DNA: TGTGCCAGCAGTCCCTCGGACAGGGTGGTTTTTGGTGAAGCTTTCTTT

clone size: NA
V gene: TRBV4-2
J gene: TRBJ2-3
D gene: NA
CDR3 protein: CASSQGWVGPDTQYF
CDR3 DNA: TGTGCCAGCAGCCAAGGTTGGGTGGGGCCGGATACGCAGTATTTT

clone size: NA
V gene: TRBV7-9
J gene: TRBJ1-1
D gene: TRBD1
CDR3 protein: CASSYGQDGTEAFF
CDR3 DNA: TGTGCCAGCAGCTATGGACAGGACGGCACTGAAGCTTTCTTT

clone size: NA
V gene: TRBV5-1
J gene: TRBJ2-5
D gene: NA
CDR3 protein: CASSETGLETQYF
CDR3 DNA: TGCGCCAGCTCGGAAACGGGGCTGGAGACCCAGTACTTC

clone size: NA
V gene: TRBV6-5
J gene: TRBJ1-5
D gene: TRBD1
CDR3 protein: CASSLRGYQPQHF
CDR3 DNA: TGTGCCAGCAGCCTCAGGGGGTATCAGCCCCAGCATTTT

clone size: NA
V gene: TRBV29-1
J gene: TRBJ1-5
D gene: TRBD1
CDR3 protein: CSVAGDSTHPQHF
CDR3 DNA: TGCAGCGTTGCCGGGGACAGCACCCATCCCCAGCATTTT

clone size: NA
V gene: TRBV5-1
J gene: TRBJ1-1
D gene: NA
CDR3 protein: CASSRIDSMNTEAFF
CDR3 DNA: TGCGCCAGCAGCCGAATCGACAGCATGAACACTGAAGCTTTCTTT

clone size: NA
V gene: TRBV6-7
J gene: TRBJ2-2
D gene: NA
CDR3 protein: CASSYATNTGELFF
CDR3 DNA: TGTGCCAGCAGTTACGCAACTAACACCGGGGAGCTGTTTTTT

clone size: NA
V gene: TRBV6-5
J gene: TRBJ1-5
D gene: NA
CDR3 protein: CASSYPKWRSNQPQHF
CDR3 DNA: TGTGCCAGCAGTTACCCAAAATGGCGTAGCAATCAGCCCCAGCATTTT

clone size: NA
V gene: TRBV6-5
J gene: TRBJ1-1
D gene: NA
CDR3 protein: CASSSLGTEAFF
CDR3 DNA: TGTGCCAGCAGTAGTTTGGGGACTGAAGCTTTCTTT

clone size: once
V gene: TRBV5-4
J gene: TRBJ1-6
D gene: TRBD1
CDR3 protein: CASSTDRGRGSPLHF
CDR3 DNA: TGTGCCAGCAGCACTGACAGGGGCCGGGGTTCACCCCTCCACTTT

clone size: NA
V gene: TRBV30
J gene: TRBJ2-2
D gene: NA
CDR3 protein: CAWNQYGNTGELFF
CDR3 DNA: TGTGCCTGGAATCAATACGGGAACACCGGGGAGCTGTTTTTT

clone size: NA
V gene: TRBV6-1
J gene: TRBJ1-2
D gene: NA
CDR3 protein: CASSEAYRQSYYGYTF
CDR3 DNA: TGTGCCAGCAGTGAAGCTTATCGGCAGTCGTATTATGGCTACACCTTC

clone size: once
V gene: TRBV13
J gene: TRBJ1-2
D gene: NA
CDR3 protein: CASSSRGYYGYTF
CDR3 DNA: TGTGCCAGCAGTTCCCGGGGGTACTATGGCTACACCTTC

clone size: few
V gene: TRBV7-5
J gene: TRBJ2-5
D gene: NA
CDR3 protein: CASSQGLAGENPYQETQYF
CDR3 DNA: TGTGCCAGCAGCCAGGGACTAGCGGGGGAGAACCCGTACCAAGAGACCCAGTACTTC

clone size: NA
V gene: TRBV6-5
J gene: TRBJ2-1
D gene: NA
CDR3 protein: CASSYSQGYNEQFF
CDR3 DNA: TGTGCCAGCAGTTACTCCCAGGGTTACAATGAGCAGTTCTTC

clone size: few
V gene: TRBV6-4
J gene: TRBJ2-3
D gene: TRBD2
CDR3 protein: CASSEPPGGGPEDTQYF
CDR3 DNA: TGTGCCAGCAGTGAGCCTCCCGGGGGGGGGCCTGAAGATACGCAGTATTTT

clone size: NA
V gene: TRBV7-9
J gene: TRBJ2-1
D gene: TRBD1
CDR3 protein: CASSKPGQVIENEQFF
CDR3 DNA: TGTGCCAGCAGCAAACCGGGACAGGTCATTGAAAATGAGCAGTTCTTC

clone size: NA
V gene: TRBV11-2
J gene: TRBJ2-5
D gene: NA
CDR3 protein: CASSFSAGYQETQYF
CDR3 DNA: TGTGCCAGCAGCTTCTCGGCAGGGTATCAAGAGACCCAGTACTTC

clone size: NA
V gene: TRBV10-3
J gene: TRBJ2-1
D gene: TRBD2
CDR3 protein: CATSRPAGENYNNEQFF
CDR3 DNA: TGTGCCACCTCCCGCCCGGCGGGGGAGAACTACAACAATGAGCAGTTCTTC

clone size: NA
V gene: TRBV7-2
J gene: TRBJ2-4
D gene: NA
CDR3 protein: CASSPGQGIQYF
CDR3 DNA: TGTGCCAGCAGCCCCGGTCAGGGCATTCAGTACTTC

clone size: NA
V gene: TRBV30
J gene: TRBJ2-3
D gene: NA
CDR3 protein: CAWSLTGSSTDTQYF
CDR3 DNA: TGTGCCTGGAGTCTGACAGGATCTAGCACAGATACGCAGTATTTT

clone size: NA
V gene: TRBV5-6
J gene: TRBJ2-1
D gene: NA
CDR3 protein: CASSLIPGLGAYNEQFF
CDR3 DNA: TGTGCCAGCAGCTTGATTCCCGGGCTGGGGGCCTACAATGAGCAGTTCTTC

clone size: NA
V gene: TRBV18
J gene: TRBJ2-3
D gene: TRBD1
CDR3 protein: CASSLQGGSTDTQYF
CDR3 DNA: TGTGCCAGCTCACTACAGGGGGGTAGCACAGATACGCAGTATTTT

clone size: NA
V gene: TRBV6-5
J gene: TRBJ2-5
D gene: NA
CDR3 protein: CASSSGTQETQYF
CDR3 DNA: TGTGCCAGCAGTTCCGGGACTCAAGAGACCCAGTACTTC

clone size: NA
V gene: TRBV6-6
J gene: TRBJ2-7
D gene: NA
CDR3 protein: CASSSKTGEQYF
CDR3 DNA: TGTGCCAGCAGTTCCAAAACAGGAGAGCAGTACTTC

clone size: once
V gene: TRBV6-4
J gene: TRBJ2-3
D gene: NA
CDR3 protein: CASSVGTQDTQYF
CDR3 DNA: TGTGCCAGCAGCGTCGGGACTCAAGATACGCAGTATTTT

clone size: NA
V gene: TRBV4-1
J gene: TRBJ2-7
D gene: NA
CDR3 protein: CASSQAGAGNSPYEQYF
CDR3 DNA: TGCGCCAGCAGCCAAGCTGGGGCCGGGAACAGCCCCTACGAGCAGTACTTC

clone size: NA
V gene: TRBV7-8
J gene: TRBJ1-5
D gene: TRBD1
CDR3 protein: CASSRQGNQPQHF
CDR3 DNA: TGTGCCAGCAGCCGACAGGGTAATCAGCCCCAGCATTTT

clone size: NA
V gene: TRBV6-6
J gene: TRBJ2-2
D gene: NA
CDR3 protein: CASSASHTGELFF
CDR3 DNA: TGTGCCAGCAGTGCAAGTCACACCGGGGAGCTGTTTTTT

clone size: NA
V gene: TRBV19
J gene: TRBJ2-7
D gene: TRBD1
CDR3 protein: CASSPSQTGFNEQYF
CDR3 DNA: TGTGCCAGTAGTCCTTCCCAGACAGGGTTCAACGAGCAGTACTTC

clone size: once
V gene: TRBV4-1
J gene: TRBJ2-7
D gene: NA
CDR3 protein: CASSQVHGDVYEQYF
CDR3 DNA: TGCGCCAGCAGCCAAGTCCATGGGGATGTCTACGAGCAGTACTTC

clone size: NA
V gene: TRBV5-5
J gene: TRBJ2-7
D gene: NA
CDR3 protein: CASSLGPEQYF
CDR3 DNA: TGTGCCAGCAGCTTGGGACCCGAGCAGTACTTC

clone size: NA
V gene: TRBV10-2
J gene: TRBJ2-7
D gene: NA
CDR3 protein: CASSSRYEQYF
CDR3 DNA: TGCGCCAGCAGCTCCAGGTACGAGCAGTACTTC

clone size: NA
V gene: TRBV6-5
J gene: TRBJ2-7
D gene: NA
CDR3 protein: CASSYGRGTYEQYF
CDR3 DNA: TGTGCCAGCAGTTACGGCAGGGGAACCTACGAGCAGTACTTC

clone size: NA
V gene: TRBV7-9
J gene: TRBJ2-3
D gene: TRBD1
CDR3 protein: CASSPGQGYDLNTDTQYF
CDR3 DNA: TGTGCCAGCAGCCCGGGACAGGGATATGACCTGAACACAGATACGCAGTATTTT

clone size: NA
V gene: TRBV30
J gene: TRBJ2-1
D gene: TRBD2
CDR3 protein: CAWSTSGTEQFF
CDR3 DNA: TGTGCCTGGAGTACTAGCGGGACAGAGCAGTTCTTC

clone size: once
V gene: TRBV14
J gene: TRBJ2-7
D gene: TRBD1
CDR3 protein: CASSPGQGYEQYF
CDR3 DNA: TGTGCCAGCAGCCCAGGACAGGGATACGAGCAGTACTTC

clone size: NA
V gene: TRBV27
J gene: TRBJ2-7
D gene: TRBD1
CDR3 protein: CASLQSGGTGGDEQYF
CDR3 DNA: TGTGCCAGCCTTCAGTCAGGGGGGACAGGGGGCGACGAGCAGTACTTC

clone size: NA
V gene: TRBV6-1
J gene: TRBJ2-7
D gene: TRBD2
CDR3 protein: CASSEQFRGTSRRSYEQYF
CDR3 DNA: TGTGCCAGCAGTGAACAGTTTAGAGGGACTAGTCGTCGCTCCTACGAGCAGTACTTC

clone size: NA
V gene: TRBV25-1
J gene: TRBJ1-1
D gene: TRBD1
CDR3 protein: CASSVQGGVEAFF
CDR3 DNA: TGTGCCAGCAGTGTCCAGGGGGGCGTTGAAGCTTTCTTT

clone size: once
V gene: TRBV10-3
J gene: TRBJ2-1
D gene: NA
CDR3 protein: CAISESKASDEQFF
CDR3 DNA: TGTGCCATCAGTGAGTCGAAGGCTAGCGATGAGCAGTTCTTC

clone size: NA
V gene: TRBV5-1
J gene: TRBJ1-2
D gene: NA
CDR3 protein: CASSSTTGLGGYTF
CDR3 DNA: TGCGCCAGCAGCTCCACGACAGGTCTGGGGGGCTACACCTTC

clone size: NA
V gene: TRBV11-2
J gene: TRBJ2-5
D gene: NA
CDR3 protein: CASSDLLEVTQYF
CDR3 DNA: TGTGCCAGCAGCGACCTCCTGGAGGTGACCCAGTACTTC

clone size: NA
V gene: TRBV7-9
J gene: TRBJ2-7
D gene: NA
CDR3 protein: CASSIHDRTSYEQYF
CDR3 DNA: TGTGCCAGCAGCATCCACGACAGAACGAGCTACGAGCAGTACTTC

clone size: NA
V gene: TRBV6-4
J gene: TRBJ2-3
D gene: TRBD2
CDR3 protein: CASSERDTDTQYF
CDR3 DNA: TGTGCCAGCAGCGAGCGGGACACAGATACGCAGTATTTT

clone size: NA
V gene: TRBV30
J gene: TRBJ2-5
D gene: NA
CDR3 protein: CAWSGWGSETQYF
CDR3 DNA: TGTGCCTGGAGTGGTTGGGGGTCAGAGACCCAGTACTTC

clone size: NA
V gene: TRBV7-9
J gene: TRBJ1-1
D gene: NA
CDR3 protein: CASTPGSAPEAFF
CDR3 DNA: TGTGCCAGCACCCCCGGGAGCGCTCCTGAAGCTTTCTTT

clone size: NA
V gene: TRBV7-2
J gene: TRBJ2-3
D gene: NA
CDR3 protein: CASSENLIDTQYF
CDR3 DNA: TGTGCCAGCAGCGAGAACTTGATCGATACGCAGTATTTT